Listed below are T cell receptor beta chains from one sample, sequenced in a study of T cells in Graves' hyperthyroidism and ophthalmopathy. TCRdb called the multiplex PCR reads again in MiXCR, with one record for every CDR3 protein. Of nearly 600,000 distinct CDR3 sequences detected, about 15% appear once; the ten largest clones hold 5.8%. Material for sequencing was blood. The source of these receptors is a woman aged 30 to 39 with Graves' hyperthyroidism that later progressed to Graves' ophthalmopathy. Each CDR3 is given with its conserved first and last residue. The D gene is left open where the match is weak. A row's size may be missing; if present it is once, few, many or a size class.

TRBJ2-5	many	TRBV12-3/TRBV12-4	.	TGTGCCAGCAGACGGGACGTGACGGAGACCCAGTACTTC	CASRRDVTETQYF
TRBJ2-7	many	TRBV14	TRBD1	TGTGCCAGCAGCCCCTGGACAGGTGGGAGCTCCGAGCAGTACTTC	CASSPWTGGSSEQYF
TRBJ1-1	.	TRBV20-1	.	TGCAGTGCTAGAGATATGGGCCGGGTCAGGGAATCCAATGAAGCTTTCTTT	CSARDMGRVRESNEAFF
TRBJ1-2	.	TRBV29-1	.	TGCAGCGTGATGTCGGGGTGGGGGTATGGCTACACCTTC	CSVMSGWGYGYTF
TRBJ2-1	.	TRBV10-1	TRBD2	TGCGCCAGCAGTCGCGGACTAGAGTACAATGAGCAGTTCTTC	CASSRGLEYNEQFF
TRBJ2-7	many	TRBV6-1	.	TGTGCCAGCAGTCCGGGAAACACCTACGAGCAGTACTTC	CASSPGNTYEQYF
TRBJ1-5	many	TRBV11-1	.	TGTGCCAGCAGCTTTCTAGCTAGCAATCAGCCCCAGCATTTT	CASSFLASNQPQHF
TRBJ1-1	many	TRBV12-5	.	TGTGCGACCACCCGGGGGGCCCAAGATGGGACTGAAGCTTTCTTT	CATTRGAQDGTEAFF
TRBJ2-7	many	TRBV7-6	TRBD1	TGTGCCAGCAGTCGGACAGGGGAGCAGTACTTC	CASSRTGEQYF
TRBJ2-7	many	TRBV7-9	.	TGTGCCAGCACACCAGGGGAGGTTTACGAGCAGTACTTC	CASTPGEVYEQYF
TRBJ1-4	many	TRBV20-1	.	TGCAGTGCTAGGTACCGAAATGAAAAACTGTTTTTT	CSARYRNEKLFF
TRBJ1-4	few	TRBV5-1	.	TGCGCCAGCAGCTTGGGGAGGGGCGCTAATGAAAAACTGTTTTTT	CASSLGRGANEKLFF
TRBJ1-1	many	TRBV29-1	.	TGCAGCGTTGAAGGGCAGGGTCATACTGAAGCTTTCTTT	CSVEGQGHTEAFF
TRBJ1-4	many	TRBV6-2/TRBV6-3	.	TGTGCCAGCAGTTCGGTTCCCCGAGGGGAAAAACTGTTTTTT	CASSSVPRGEKLFF
TRBJ2-5	.	TRBV20-1	TRBD2	TGCAGTGTTCCGGGAGGGTTCCAAGAGACCCAGTACTTC	CSVPGGFQETQYF
TRBJ1-4	many	TRBV2	TRBD1	TGTGCCAGCTACAGGGGCCGGGCTAATGAAAAACTGTTTTTT	CASYRGRANEKLFF
TRBJ1-2	many	TRBV2	TRBD1	TGTGCCAGCAGTGTGGCACCGGGACAGCCGGTTTACACCTTC	CASSVAPGQPVYTF
TRBJ2-5	.	TRBV28	.	TGTGCCAGCAGTTTCGCGGGGGGGTTTCGGACAGGGGAGACCCAGTACTTC	CASSFAGGFRTGETQYF
TRBJ2-1	few	TRBV6-1	TRBD1	TGTGCCAGCAGTGAAGCAGCCGGGACAGGGAATAATGAGCAGTTCTTC	CASSEAAGTGNNEQFF
TRBJ2-2	.	TRBV7-2	.	TGTGCCAGCAGCTCGGCAGGGCAGTGGGCCGGGGAGCTGTTTTTT	CASSSAGQWAGELFF
TRBJ2-5	many	TRBV28	.	TGTGCCAGCACCAGACAGGTACAAGAGACCCAGTACTTC	CASTRQVQETQYF
TRBJ2-2	few	TRBV20-1	TRBD2	TGCAGTGCTAGAGATCCAGCGGGGCGAACCACCGGGGAGCTGTTTTTT	CSARDPAGRTTGELFF
TRBJ2-1	.	TRBV19	.	TGTGCCAGTAGTATTGTGGGGCCCTCCTACAATGAGCAGTTCTTC	CASSIVGPSYNEQFF
TRBJ2-4	.	TRBV6-2/TRBV6-3	.	TGTGCCGCCCGGGACAACACCAAAAACATTCAGTACTTC	CAARDNTKNIQYF
TRBJ1-1	many	TRBV29-1	.	TGCAGCGTTTTACAGACGAACACTGAAGCTTTCTTT	CSVLQTNTEAFF
TRBJ1-1	.	TRBV19	.	TGTGGGGCAGGAGGGTGGACTGAAGCTTTCTTT	CGAGGWTEAFF
TRBJ1-4	many	TRBV28	.	TGTGCCAGCAGTTTGGGTGCGGCGAATGAAAAACTGTTTTTT	CASSLGAANEKLFF
TRBJ1-2	few	TRBV20-1	.	TGCAGTGCACCGGACAGCCGCCGGGGCTATGGCTACACCTTC	CSAPDSRRGYGYTF
TRBJ2-7	few	TRBV20-1	.	TGCACCACCCGCGGGACAGCCTACGAGCACTACTTC	CTTRGTAYEHYF
TRBJ1-4	few	TRBV6-1	TRBD1	TGTGCCAGCATAAAGAGAATACTGGACAGGGGGAATGAAAAACTGTTTTTT	CASIKRILDRGNEKLFF
TRBJ2-1	few	TRBV20-1	.	TGCAGTGCTAGAACCGGGACGTTCGTAAATGAGCAGTTCTTC	CSARTGTFVNEQFF
TRBJ1-3	many	TRBV7-2	.	TGTGCCAGCAGCTTAGCGGGGCCGAGCTCTGGAAACACCATATATTTT	CASSLAGPSSGNTIYF
TRBJ2-4	few	TRBV20-1	TRBD1	TGCAGTGCTAGAGCGCCAGGGGGTAGGAACATTCAGTACTTC	CSARAPGGRNIQYF
TRBJ2-5	few	TRBV25-1	.	TGTGCCAGCAGTGCAGCGGGAGAGACCCAGTACTTC	CASSAAGETQYF
TRBJ2-4	.	TRBV5-1	.	TGCGCCAGCAGCTCTGGGACGGCCTCCAACAACATTCAGTACTTC	CASSSGTASNNIQYF
TRBJ1-1	.	TRBV7-9	.	TGTGCCAGCAGCTTAGGCGACAGCCTAGAAGCTTTCTTT	CASSLGDSLEAFF
TRBJ2-1	many	TRBV24-1	.	TGTGCCACCAGTGAGATAGGGAATGGTAGGAAGTTCTTC	CATSEIGNGRKFF
TRBJ2-3	.	TRBV20-1	.	TGCAGTGCTAGACGGGTCCTGTTAGATACGCAGTATTTT	CSARRVLLDTQYF
TRBJ2-7	.	TRBV6-1	TRBD1	TGTGCCAGCAGTATATACAGGGGGCCCTACGAGCAGTACTTC	CASSIYRGPYEQYF
TRBJ2-7	.	TRBV9	.	TGTGCCAGCAGCCGCGGGATGGGGCTTGACGAGCAGTACTTC	CASSRGMGLDEQYF
TRBJ2-1	.	TRBV27	.	TGTGCCAGCAGTTTACGGCAGGGGCACTACAATGAGCAGTTCTTC	CASSLRQGHYNEQFF
TRBJ2-1	many	TRBV30	.	TGTGCCTGGAGTGTCGGTGGATTCTACAATGAGCAGTTCTTC	CAWSVGGFYNEQFF
TRBJ2-2	few	TRBV2	.	TGTGCCAGCAGTGAGGGGGGGCACGTCGGGGAGCTGTTTTTT	CASSEGGHVGELFF
TRBJ1-1	many	TRBV29-1	TRBD1	TGCAGCGTAATACAGGGGTTACGGGGCACTGAAGCTTTCTTT	CSVIQGLRGTEAFF
TRBJ2-2	many	TRBV30	.	TGTGCCTGGAGTGTACTGCGGGTCGGGGAGCTGTTTTTT	CAWSVLRVGELFF
TRBJ2-1	few	TRBV6-4	.	TGTGCCAGCAGCCACAGGGATGGGGGTGAGCAGTTCTTC	CASSHRDGGEQFF
TRBJ2-2	few	TRBV7-2	.	TGTGCCAGCAGCTTATATCCGGGACAGAACACCGGGGAGCTGTTTTTT	CASSLYPGQNTGELFF
TRBJ2-3	many	TRBV29-1	TRBD1	TGCAGCGTTTGGGACAGCCGCACAGATACGCAGTATTTT	CSVWDSRTDTQYF
TRBJ2-5	few	TRBV20-1	.	TGCAGTGCTAGACCGGGGGGAGGGGGGGGGACCCAGTACTTC	CSARPGGGGGTQYF
TRBJ2-2	once	TRBV2	TRBD2	TGTGCCAGCAGTGGTAGCGGGGGCTTGAACACCGGGGAGCTGTTTTTT	CASSGSGGLNTGELFF